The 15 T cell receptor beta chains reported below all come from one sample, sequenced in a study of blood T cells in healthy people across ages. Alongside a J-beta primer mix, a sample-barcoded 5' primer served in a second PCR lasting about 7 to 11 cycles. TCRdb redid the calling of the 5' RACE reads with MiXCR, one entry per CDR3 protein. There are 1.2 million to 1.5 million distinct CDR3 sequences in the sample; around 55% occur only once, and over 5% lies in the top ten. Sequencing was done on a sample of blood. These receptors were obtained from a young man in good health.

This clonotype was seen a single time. The CDR3 region is CASSDLVADTQYF. The CDR3 DNA is TGTGCCAGCAGCGACCTGGTGGCTGATACGCAGTATTTT. J is TRBJ2-3 and V is TRBV5-5, with D unresolved. The CDR3 loop spans 13 amino acids. Deletions cut 4 bases from V and 6 bases from J, with 12 bases between. CDR1 is SGHKS, CDR2 YYEKEE, per germline (reference sequence).

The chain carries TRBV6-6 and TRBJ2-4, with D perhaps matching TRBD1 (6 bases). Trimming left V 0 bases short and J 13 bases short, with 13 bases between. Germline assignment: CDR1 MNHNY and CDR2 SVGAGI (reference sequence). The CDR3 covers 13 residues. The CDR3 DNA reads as TGTGCCAGCAGTTACTCGGGGACACCGGGGCAGTACTTC. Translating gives CASSYSGTPGQYF.

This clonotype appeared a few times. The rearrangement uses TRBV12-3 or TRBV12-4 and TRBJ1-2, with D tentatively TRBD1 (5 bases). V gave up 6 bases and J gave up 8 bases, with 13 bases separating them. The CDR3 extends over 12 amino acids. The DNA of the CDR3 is TGTGCCAGCAGCCCGGGACTTGAGGGCTACACCTTC. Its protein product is CASSPGLEGYTF.

CDR3 sequence reads: CASSSLLGARAQPQHF. CDR3 coding DNA: TGTGCCAGCAGCTCCCTCCTGGGGGCGCGGGCTCAGCCCCAGCATTTT. V usage is TRBV11-2 and J usage is TRBJ1-5; possibly TRBD1 for D (6 bases). The CDR3 contains 16 residues. Germline CDR1 is SGHAT and CDR2 is FQNNGV. With 4 bases removed from V and 6 bases from J, the gap between germline ends came to 19 bases.

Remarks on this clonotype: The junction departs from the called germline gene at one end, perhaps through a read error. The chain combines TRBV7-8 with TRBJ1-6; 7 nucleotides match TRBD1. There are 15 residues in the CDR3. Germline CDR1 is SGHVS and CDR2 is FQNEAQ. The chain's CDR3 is CAGSTSQGQRSPLHF. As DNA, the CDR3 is TGTGCCGGCAGCACCTCACAGGGACAGAGATCACCCCTCCACTTT.

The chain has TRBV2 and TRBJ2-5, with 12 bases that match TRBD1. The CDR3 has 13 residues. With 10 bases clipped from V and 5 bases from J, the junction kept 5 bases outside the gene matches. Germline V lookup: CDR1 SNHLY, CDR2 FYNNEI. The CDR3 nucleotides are TGTGCCATCCGGGACAGGGGGCGTGAGACCCAGTACTTC. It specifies CAIRDRGRETQYF.

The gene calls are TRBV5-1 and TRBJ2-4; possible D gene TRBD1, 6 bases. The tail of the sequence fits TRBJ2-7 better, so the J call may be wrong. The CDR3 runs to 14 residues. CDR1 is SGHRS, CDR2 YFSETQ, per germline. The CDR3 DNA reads TGCGCCAGCAGCTTGACACCGACAGGTTACGAGCAGTACTTC. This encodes CASSLTPTGYEQYF.

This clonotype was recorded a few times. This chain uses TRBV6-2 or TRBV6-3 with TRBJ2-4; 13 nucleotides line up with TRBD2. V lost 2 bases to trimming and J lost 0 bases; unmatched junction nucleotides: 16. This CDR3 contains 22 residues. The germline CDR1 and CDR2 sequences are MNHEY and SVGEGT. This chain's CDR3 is CASSYPPWGLAGRLKAKNIQYF. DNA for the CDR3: TGTGCCAGCAGTTACCCACCATGGGGACTAGCGGGACGCCTTAAAGCCAAAAACATTCAGTACTTC.

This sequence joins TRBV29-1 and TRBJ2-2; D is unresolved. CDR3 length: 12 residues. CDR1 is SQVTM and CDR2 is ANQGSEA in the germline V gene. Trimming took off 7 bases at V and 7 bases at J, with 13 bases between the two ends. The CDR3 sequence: CSASDVDGELFF. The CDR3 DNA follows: TGCAGCGCATCCGATGTGGACGGGGAGCTGTTTTTT.

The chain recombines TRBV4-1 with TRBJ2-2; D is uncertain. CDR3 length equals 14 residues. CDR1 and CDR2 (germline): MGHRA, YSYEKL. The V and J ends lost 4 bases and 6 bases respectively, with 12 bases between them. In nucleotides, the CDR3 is TGCGCCAGCAGCCCCGACCCGAGCCCCGGGGAGCTGTTTTTT. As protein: CASSPDPSPGELFF.

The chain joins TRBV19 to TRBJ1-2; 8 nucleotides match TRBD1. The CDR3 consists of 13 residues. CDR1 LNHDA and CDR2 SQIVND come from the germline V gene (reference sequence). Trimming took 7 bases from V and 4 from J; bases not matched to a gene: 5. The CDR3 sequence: CASTPGGLYGYTF. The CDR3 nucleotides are TGTGCCAGTACTCCAGGGGGCCTCTATGGCTACACCTTC. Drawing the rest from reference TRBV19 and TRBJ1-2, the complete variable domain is DGGITQSPKYLFRKEGQNVTLSCEQNLNHDAMYWYRQDPGQGLRLIYYSQIVNDFQKGDIAEGYSVSREKKESFPLTVTSAQKNPTAFYLCASTPGGLYGYTFGSGTRLTVV.

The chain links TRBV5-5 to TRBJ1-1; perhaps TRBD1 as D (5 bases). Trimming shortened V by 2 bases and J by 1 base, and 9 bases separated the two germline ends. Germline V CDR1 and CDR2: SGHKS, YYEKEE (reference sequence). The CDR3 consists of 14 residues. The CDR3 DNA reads TGTGCCAGCAGCTTCGAGACAGAGAACACTGAAGCTTTCTTT. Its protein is CASSFETENTEAFF.

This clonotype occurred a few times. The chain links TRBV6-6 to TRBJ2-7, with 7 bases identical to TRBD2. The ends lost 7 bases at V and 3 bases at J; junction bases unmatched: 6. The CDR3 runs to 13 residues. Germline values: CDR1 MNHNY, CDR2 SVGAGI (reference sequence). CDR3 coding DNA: TGTGCCAGCAACCAAGGGAGGGACTACGAGCAGTACTTC. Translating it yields CASNQGRDYEQYF.

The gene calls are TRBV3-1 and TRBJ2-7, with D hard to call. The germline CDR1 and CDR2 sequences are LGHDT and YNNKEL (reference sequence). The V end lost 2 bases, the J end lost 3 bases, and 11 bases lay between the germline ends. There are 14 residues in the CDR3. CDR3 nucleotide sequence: TGTGCCAGCAGCCAAAGCAACTTGGTCTACGAGCAGTACTTC. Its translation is CASSQSNLVYEQYF.

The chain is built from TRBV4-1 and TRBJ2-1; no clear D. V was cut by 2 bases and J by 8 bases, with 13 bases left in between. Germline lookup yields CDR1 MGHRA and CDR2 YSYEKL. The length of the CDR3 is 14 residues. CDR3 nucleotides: TGCGCCAGCAGCCAAAGCCCCCTCGTGGATGAGCAGTTCTTC. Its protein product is CASSQSPLVDEQFF.